What follows are 26 T cell receptor beta chains derived from one specimen sequenced in a study of CD8+ T cells in alopecia areata. In each case, RNA was isolated and then reverse transcribed into cDNA as the sequencing template. The protocol was immunoSEQ multiplex PCR, while the TCRdb copy is restricted to in-frame clones and leaves out a portion. The sample records more than 150,000 clones, approximately 50% being singletons. Documented treatment: oral pan-JAK inhibitor, 5-10 mg twice daily. The sample was CD8+ T cells sorted from blood, taken at roughly week 52, from a patient treated with tofacitinib. Every receptor here comes from a human donor with alopecia areata.

This chain links TRBV2 with TRBJ2-1; 9 positions match TRBD2. After removal of 3 bases from V and 8 bases from J, the junction contained 8 bases not matched to a gene. The CDR3 runs 15 residues. Germline V gene lookup returns CDR1 SNHLY and CDR2 FYNNEI. CDR3 in DNA: TGTGCCAGCAGTGATGTTAGCGGGGGTCGGGATGAGCAGTTCTTC. Translating gives CASSDVSGGRDEQFF.

This clone was seen more than once but under ten times. This chain joins TRBV29-1 and TRBJ2-1, with D tentatively TRBD2 (5 bases). Trimming pared 6 bases from V and 7 bases from J, leaving 10 bases between. From germline, CDR1 is SQVTM and CDR2 ANQGSEA. The CDR3 covers 11 residues. The CDR3 loop reads CSVLGMNEQFF. In DNA form, the CDR3 reads TGCAGCGTCCTCGGGATGAATGAGCAGTTCTTC.

The chain employs TRBV6-9 and TRBJ1-2; the D is unclear. The V end was cut by 1 base, the J end by 13 bases, with 13 bases between. CDR1 MNHGY and CDR2 SVAAGI come from the germline V gene. The CDR3 is 12 residues long. The CDR3 region is CASSYYFGTATF. In DNA form, the CDR3 reads TGTGCCAGCAGTTATTATTTTGGTACAGCCACCTTC.

This clone was seen more than once but under ten times. This sequence joins TRBV29-1 and TRBJ2-2, with D unresolved. Trimming cost V 4 bases and J 2 bases, with 8 bases left between them. The CDR3 loop spans 13 amino acids. Looked up from germline, CDR1 is SQVTM and CDR2 is ANQGSEA. The CDR3 loop is CSVGVVNTGELFF. The CDR3 region has the DNA TGCAGCGTTGGGGTGGTTAACACCGGGGAGCTGTTTTTT.

In its sample, this clone was seen a few times. The V and J genes are TRBV4-1 and TRBJ1-4, with 12 nucleotides matching TRBD1. The CDR3 covers 15 residues. Trimming removed 0 bases from V and 10 bases from J; junction bases left unmatched: 3. Germline CDR1 and CDR2: MGHRA and YSYEKL. CDR3 in amino acids: CASSQEGTGGGKLFF. DNA for the CDR3: TGCGCCAGCAGCCAAGAAGGGACAGGGGGCGGAAAACTGTTTTTT.

J is TRBJ1-6 and V is TRBV5-1; D is ambiguous. The CDR3 consists of 14 residues. Trimming took 1 base from V and 7 from J, leaving 9 bases between them. Germline V gene sequence: CDR1 SGHRS, CDR2 YFSETQ. CDR3 nucleotides: TGCGCCAGCAGCTTGTGGCAGGAGAATTCACCCCTCCACTTT. Amino acid sequence: CASSLWQENSPLHF.

The V gene is TRBV27, the J gene TRBJ1-2, with D maybe TRBD1 (5 bases). Deletions cut 4 bases from V and 5 bases from J, with 11 bases between. Germline-derived CDR1 and CDR2 are MNHEY and SMNVEV (reference sequence). The CDR3 has 13 amino acids. CDR3 amino acids: CASSSGTDYGYTF. The CDR3 coding sequence is TGTGCCAGCAGTTCTGGGACGGATTATGGCTACACCTTC.

Only a few counts were recorded for this clone. The chain links TRBV21-1 to TRBJ1-6; the table's D call of TRBD1 was not tested on the DNA. TRBV21-1 is noted as a pseudogene. There are 12 residues in the CDR3. Here the CDR3 reads CASRDNNSPLHF. CDR3 nucleotide sequence: TGTGCCAGCAGGGACAATAATTCACCCCTCCACTTT.

The chain joins TRBV30 to TRBJ1-1; weak D call: TRBD1 (5 bases). Germline-derived CDR1 and CDR2 are GTSNPN and SVGIG (reference sequence). CDR3 length: 13 residues. The ends were cut back, 4 bases at V and 4 bases at J, with 13 bases in the middle. The CDR3 DNA reads TGTGCCTGGATCGGAGGGGAGTTCACTGAAGCTTTCTTT. Amino acid sequence: CAWIGGEFTEAFF. Full variable domain (rest looked up from reference TRBV30 and TRBJ1-1): SQTIHQWPATLVQPVGSPLSLECTVEGTSNPNLYWYRQAAGRGLQLLFYSVGIGQISSEVPQNLSASRPQDRQFILSSKKLLLSDSGFYLCAWIGGEFTEAFFGQGTRLTVV.

The chain is built from TRBV5-6 and TRBJ2-7, with 7 nucleotides matching TRBD1. This CDR3 comprises 15 residues. J was trimmed by 5 bases and V by 3 bases; bases with no gene match: 11. From germline, CDR1 is SGHDT and CDR2 YYEEEE. This chain's CDR3 is CASSWYGQDGHEQYF. The CDR3 nucleotides are TGTGCCAGCAGCTGGTATGGACAGGACGGCCACGAGCAGTACTTC.

This chain joins TRBV2 and TRBJ2-2, with 9 bases lining up with TRBD1. Trimming took 6 bases from V and 4 from J; bases not matched to a gene: 6. Looked up from germline, CDR1 is SNHLY and CDR2 is FYNNEI. CDR3 length equals 15 residues. The CDR3 DNA follows: TGTGCCAGCAGCCCCAGGACAGGGGCCACCGGGGAGCTGTTTTTT. Residues: CASSPRTGATGELFF.

This clone has just a few counts. This sequence joins TRBV5-1 and TRBJ2-5; no reliable D call. The V end lost 0 bases, the J end lost 3 bases, and 6 bases lay between the germline ends. The germline CDR1 and CDR2 sequences are SGHRS and YFSETQ. CDR3 length: 13 residues. The CDR3 nucleotides read TGCGCCAGCAGCTTGGGGGCGGAAGAGACCCAGTACTTC. Its translation is CASSLGAEETQYF. The full variable domain, in which reference TRBV5-1 and TRBJ2-5 provide the parts outside the CDR3, is KAGVTQTPRYLIKTRGQQVTLSCSPISGHRSVSWYQQTPGQGLQFLFEYFSETQRNKGNFPGRFSGRQFSNSRSEMNVSTLELGDSALYLCASSLGAEETQYFGPGTRLLVL.

The chain uses TRBV11-2 and TRBJ2-7, with D unresolved. The V and J ends lost 2 bases and 7 bases respectively, with 9 bases between them. The length of the CDR3 is 12 residues. The germline V gene has CDR1 SGHAT and CDR2 FQNNGV. The CDR3 loop is CASSLSWVEQYF. The CDR3 DNA follows: TGTGCCAGCAGCTTAAGCTGGGTTGAGCAGTACTTC.

The chain employs TRBV10-3 and TRBJ2-7; D tentatively fits TRBD1 or TRBD2 (5 bases each). This CDR3 region has 13 residues. V lost 8 bases to trimming and J lost 6 bases, with 17 bases between them. Germline V gene data show CDR1 as ENHRY and CDR2 as SYGVKD. The CDR3 nucleotides read TGTGCCATCCAGACCGGGGCCCCGGGCGAGCAGTACTTC. It specifies CAIQTGAPGEQYF.

This chain links TRBV4-2 with TRBJ1-5; possibly TRBD1 for D (5 bases). CDR1 is LGHNA and CDR2 is YNFKEQ in the germline V gene. The CDR3 consists of 17 residues. The ends were cut back, 4 bases at V and 3 bases at J, with 19 bases in the middle. The chain's CDR3 is CASSPRKGDGYNQPQHF. In nucleotides, the CDR3 is TGTGCCAGCAGCCCGAGGAAAGGGGACGGGTACAATCAGCCCCAGCATTTT.

This clone was found a few times. The chain links TRBV27 to TRBJ1-2; 7 bases match TRBD1. The CDR3 length is 13 residues. Germline V gives CDR1 MNHEY, CDR2 SMNVEV (reference sequence). V lost 5 bases, J lost 1 base, and 1 base stayed unmatched. The CDR3 here is CASSRDSNYGYTF. The CDR3 DNA follows: TGTGCCAGCAGTCGGGACAGTAACTATGGCTACACCTTC.

This clone was observed a few times. The rearrangement uses TRBV6-6 and TRBJ2-7; D perhaps matches TRBD1 (6 bases). Germline values: CDR1 MNHNY, CDR2 SVGAGI (reference sequence). The CDR3 consists of 14 residues. Trimming removed 4 bases from V and 9 bases from J, with 19 bases in between. CDR3 sequence (DNA): TGTGCCAGCAGTTCTATAGCAGGGGTCTCGGGGCAGTACTTC. Translating gives CASSSIAGVSGQYF.

This clone was counted only a few times. The chain combines TRBV6-6 with TRBJ2-7; maybe TRBD2 (5 bases). Germline lookup yields CDR1 MNHNY and CDR2 SVGAGI (reference sequence). Trimming removed 2 bases from V and 2 bases from J, with 13 bases in between. The CDR3 is 15 amino acids. The CDR3 sequence is CASSYRSGDTYEQYF. Here the CDR3 DNA reads TGTGCCAGCAGTTACCGGAGCGGTGATACCTACGAGCAGTACTTC.

This clone appeared a few times. V gene TRBV25-1 combines with J gene TRBJ1-2, with 10 bases that match TRBD1. J lost 6 bases, V lost 8 bases, and 3 bases had no gene match. Germline-derived CDR1 and CDR2 are MGHDK and SYGVNS. CDR3 length: 12 residues. CDR3 sequence: CASAGQGNGYTF. CDR3 in DNA: TGTGCCAGCGCGGGACAGGGGAATGGCTACACCTTC.

The rearrangement uses TRBV7-8 and TRBJ2-1; D tentatively fits TRBD1 or TRBD2 (5 bases each). V lost 1 base and J 0 bases, leaving 10 bases between the germline ends. The germline V gene encodes CDR1 SGHVS and CDR2 FQNEAQ. The CDR3 covers 16 residues. CDR3: CASSLEPGSSYNEQFF. The CDR3 nucleotides read TGTGCCAGCAGCTTAGAACCAGGGAGCTCCTACAATGAGCAGTTCTTC. The entire variable domain, with the rest obtained from reference TRBV7-8 and TRBJ2-1, is as follows: GAGVSQSPRYKVAKRGQDVALRCDPISGHVSLFWYQQALGQGPEFLTYFQNEAQLDKSGLPSDRFFAERPEGSVSTLKIQRTQQEDSAVYLCASSLEPGSSYNEQFFGPGTRLTVL.

The chain's CDR3 is CASSAHAGSHTGELFF. CDR3 bases: TGTGCCAGCAGCGCCCACGCGGGGAGTCACACCGGGGAGCTGTTTTTT. The chain combines TRBV9 with TRBJ2-2; D is perhaps TRBD2 (6 bases). The CDR3 runs to 16 residues. V lost 3 bases to trimming and J lost 3 bases, with 15 bases between them. Germline-derived CDR1 and CDR2 are SGDLS and YYNGEE.

The gene calls are TRBV6-5 and TRBJ2-2, with D possibly TRBD2 on 6 matching bases. The V gene lost 2 bases and the J gene lost 3 bases, with 13 bases spanning the gap. CDR3 length: 16 residues. CDR1 MNHEY and CDR2 SVGAGI come from the germline V gene. CDR3 nucleotide sequence: TGTGCCAGCAGTTACCAGTCCAGGGAGGACACCGGGGAGCTGTTTTTT. Protein: CASSYQSREDTGELFF.

This chain connects TRBV6-5 to TRBJ1-2, with 8 positions matching TRBD1. The CDR3 contains 14 residues. After removal of 4 bases from V and 4 bases from J, the junction contained 5 bases not matched to a gene. Per the germline V gene, CDR1 is MNHEY and CDR2 is SVGAGI. CDR3 amino acids: CASSLYRGTYGYTF. CDR3 DNA sequence: TGTGCCAGCAGTTTGTACAGGGGGACCTATGGCTACACCTTC.

A few counts support this clone. The chain combines TRBV7-2 with TRBJ2-7, with 10 positions matching TRBD2. Germline V gene lookup returns CDR1 SGHTA and CDR2 FQGNSA. This CDR3 contains 16 residues. The junction had 9 bases not matched to a gene; V was cut back by 1 base and J by 6 bases. DNA of the CDR3: TGTGCCAGCAGCTTAGATCTAGTGGGACTAGCGAGCGAGCAGTACTTC. This codes for CASSLDLVGLASEQYF.

This chain links TRBV30 with TRBJ2-7; 7 positions agree with TRBD1. V was clipped by 3 bases and J by 3 bases; unmatched bases: 5. CDR1 is GTSNPN, CDR2 SVGIG, per germline (reference sequence). The CDR3 totals 13 residues. The CDR3 nucleotides are TGTGCCTGGAGCCTCGGGACAGTCTACGAGCAGTACTTC. Its protein product is CAWSLGTVYEQYF.

The chain carries TRBV18 and TRBJ1-2; D is ambiguous. The V gene's germline CDR1 is KGHSH and CDR2 LQKENI. Trimming took 3 bases from V and 4 from J, leaving 9 bases between them. The CDR3 contains 13 residues. The CDR3 sequence: CASSPGQSYGYTF. The CDR3 DNA sequence: TGTGCCAGCTCACCGGGTCAGAGCTATGGCTACACCTTC.